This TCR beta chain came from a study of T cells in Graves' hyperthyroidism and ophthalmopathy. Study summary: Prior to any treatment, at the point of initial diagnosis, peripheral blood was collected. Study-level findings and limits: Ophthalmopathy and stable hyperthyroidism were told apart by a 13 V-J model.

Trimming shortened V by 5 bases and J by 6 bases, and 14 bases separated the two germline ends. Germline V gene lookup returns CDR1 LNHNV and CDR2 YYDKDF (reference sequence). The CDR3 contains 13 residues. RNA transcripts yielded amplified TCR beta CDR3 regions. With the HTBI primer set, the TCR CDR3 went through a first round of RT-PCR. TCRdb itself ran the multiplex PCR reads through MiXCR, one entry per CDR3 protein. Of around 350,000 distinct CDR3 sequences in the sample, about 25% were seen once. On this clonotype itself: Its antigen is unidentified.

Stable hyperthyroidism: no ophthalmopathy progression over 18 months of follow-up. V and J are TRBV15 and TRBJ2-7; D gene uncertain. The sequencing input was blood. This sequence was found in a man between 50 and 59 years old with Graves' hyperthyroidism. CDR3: CATSAQYSAEQYF. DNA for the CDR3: TGTGCCACCAGCGCCCAGTACAGCGCCGAGCAGTACTTC.